The 9 T cell receptor beta chains below come from one sample, sequenced in a study of CD8 T cells in ankylosing spondylitis. One entry per CDR3 protein results from TCRdb running MiXCR on the 5' RACE reads. The sample records 150,000 to 200,000 distinct CDR3 sequences, roughly 30% being singletons. The sample comprised synovial fluid, either unsorted or a sorted T cell fraction (not recorded which). Receptors originate from a male donor with ankylosing spondylitis.

The J gene is TRBJ1-2, the V gene TRBV14; no reliable D call. V lost 4 bases and J 3 bases, leaving 9 bases between the germline ends. The germline V gene encodes CDR1 SGHDN and CDR2 FVKESK. This CDR3 is built from 13 residues. The CDR3 DNA reads as TGTGCCAGCAGCCCCTCGGGTTACTATGGCTACACCTTC. Its protein product is CASSPSGYYGYTF.

The rearrangement links TRBV12-3 or TRBV12-4 to TRBJ1-2, with a weak D call TRBD1 (5 bases). The length of the CDR3 is 14 residues. V was cut by 3 bases and J by 5 bases, with 13 bases left in between. The CDR3 loop is CASSFGGSVYGYTF. The DNA of the CDR3 is TGTGCCAGCAGTTTTGGGGGTTCGGTATATGGCTACACCTTC.

The rearrangement joins TRBV2 to TRBJ1-1; the D gene is possibly TRBD1 (6 bases). Trimming stripped 4 bases from V and 1 base from J, with 10 bases between. The CDR3 totals 14 residues. CDR1 is SNHLY and CDR2 is FYNNEI in the germline V gene. CDR3 sequence (DNA): TGTGCCAGCAGTGGGACAGATAAGAACACTGAAGCTTTCTTT. It encodes CASSGTDKNTEAFF.

This clonotype has ten or more counts. The rearrangement links TRBV12-3 or TRBV12-4 to TRBJ2-5, with 8 nucleotides matching TRBD2. This CDR3 is 15 amino acids long. V lost 3 bases and J lost 3; bases outside the gene matches: 6. CDR3 in amino acids: CASSFGLAGEETQYF. CDR3 DNA sequence: TGTGCCAGCAGTTTTGGGCTAGCGGGTGAAGAGACCCAGTACTTC.

In its sample, this clonotype was seen many times. The gene calls are TRBV10-2 and TRBJ2-7; 9 bases fit TRBD1. Per germline, CDR1 WSHSY and CDR2 SAAADI. The V gene end was trimmed by 10 bases and the J gene end by 3 bases; junction bases not matched to a gene: 7. This CDR3 is built from 13 residues. CDR3 amino acids: CATYRQGGYEQYF. The CDR3 coding sequence is TGCGCCACCTATCGACAGGGGGGCTACGAGCAGTACTTC.

The table lists this clonotype with a few counts. V gene TRBV2 combines with J gene TRBJ1-6; D not resolved. The germline V and J ends were trimmed by 9 bases and 0 bases, with 12 bases remaining between them. Germline loops: CDR1 SNHLY, CDR2 FYNNEI. The CDR3 covers 15 residues. DNA for the CDR3: TGTGCCAGTCGAGTTACCAGCTCCTATAATTCACCCCTCCACTTT. Protein: CASRVTSSYNSPLHF. The variable domain in full, completed from reference TRBV2 and TRBJ1-6, reads EPEVTQTPSHQVTQMGQEVILRCVPISNHLYFYWYRQILGQKVEFLVSFYNNEISEKSEIFDDQFSVERPDGSNFTLKIRSTKLEDSAMYFCASRVTSSYNSPLHFGNGTRLTVT.

This clonotype was observed a handful of times. V and J are TRBV7-2 and TRBJ2-4; D call uncertain. This CDR3 has 12 amino acids. V lost 6 bases, J lost 9 bases, and 12 bases lay in between. Per germline, CDR1 SGHTA and CDR2 FQGNSA. The CDR3 sequence is CASSPQGSIQYF. DNA for the CDR3: TGTGCCAGCAGTCCCCAAGGAAGCATTCAGTACTTC.

The chain's CDR3 is CASSYTSSSYNEQFF. The CDR3 DNA sequence: TGTGCCAGCAGCTACACTTCTAGCTCCTACAATGAGCAGTTCTTC. V gene TRBV11-3 combines with J gene TRBJ2-1; unclear D gene. V was shortened by 4 bases and J by 0 bases, with 10 bases between the two germline ends. The CDR3 covers 15 residues. The germline V gene encodes CDR1 SGHNT and CDR2 YENEEA. The full variable domain, completed using reference TRBV11-3 and TRBJ2-1, is EAGVVQSPRYKIIEKKQPVAFWCNPISGHNTLYWYLQNLGQGPELLIRYENEEAVDDSQLPKDRFSAERLKGVDSTLKIQPAELGDSAVYLCASSYTSSSYNEQFFGPGTRLTVL.

This clonotype was seen ten or more times. The genes are TRBV24-1 and TRBJ2-1; D gene uncertain. V dropped 6 bases and J dropped 2 bases, with 13 bases sitting between them. The CDR3 loop spans 15 amino acids. CDR1 and CDR2 from the germline V gene are KGHDR and SFDVKD. For the CDR3, the DNA is TGTGCCACCAGTCCGGGCTCTGCCCCCTACAATGAGCAGTTCTTC. Protein product: CATSPGSAPYNEQFF.